The 12 T cell receptor beta chains in this list originate from one sample, sequenced in a study of CD4 T cells in relation to SARS-CoV-2 and coronaviruses. Before the COVID-19 pandemic, during about 2010-2019, CD4+ T cells were taken from unexposed donors. The protocol was immunoSEQ multiplex PCR, while the TCRdb copy is restricted to in-frame clones and leaves out a portion. The repertoire has roughly 68,000 clones, 93% of them found once; the top ten carry approximately 0.21%. Sequencing input: naive CD4+ T cells from PBMCs. Specified subset: naive CD4+ T cells isolated by negative enrichment. The receptors were sampled from a human donor in good health.

This chain joins TRBV3-1 (or the pseudogene TRBV3-2) and TRBJ2-1; TRBD2 aligns across 15 bases. Unmatched junction bases numbered 6, after V lost 1 base and J lost 8 bases. Germline loops: CDR1 LGHDT, CDR2 YNNKEL (reference sequence). The CDR3 is 17 residues long. The CDR3 loop reads CASSQAGLAGGAHEQFF. In DNA form, the CDR3 reads TGTGCCAGCAGCCAAGCCGGACTAGCGGGAGGGGCCCATGAGCAGTTCTTC.

The chain recombines TRBV5-5 with TRBJ2-5; possibly TRBD1 for D (6 bases). CDR1 and CDR2 from the germline V gene are SGHKS and YYEKEE (reference sequence). With 0 bases removed from V and 5 bases from J, the gap between germline ends came to 14 bases. The CDR3 totals 15 residues. The CDR3 is CASSLGGPRFETQYF. CDR3 in DNA: TGTGCCAGCAGCTTGGGGGGGCCTAGGTTTGAGACCCAGTACTTC. The variable domain in full, with the rest retrieved from reference TRBV5-5 and TRBJ2-5, is DAGVTQSPTHLIKTRGQQVTLRCSPISGHKSVSWYQQVLGQGPQFIFQYYEKEERGRGNFPDRFSARQFPNYSSELNVNALLLGDSALYLCASSLGGPRFETQYFGPGTRLLVL.

The rearrangement links TRBV28 to TRBJ1-4; 8 nucleotides line up with TRBD1. This CDR3 is 13 amino acids long. CDR1 and CDR2 (germline): MDHEN, SYDVKM. V gave up 6 bases and J gave up 5 bases; unmatched junction bases: 2. The CDR3 nucleotides are TGTGCCAGCAGGCGACAGGGGAATGAAAAACTGTTTTTT. Translating gives CASRRQGNEKLFF.

The genes are TRBV7-2 and TRBJ1-5; the D is unclear. This CDR3 contains 16 residues. Germline CDR1 reads SGHTA; CDR2 reads FQGNSA. V lost 2 bases, J lost 7 bases, and 18 bases lay in between. Written as DNA, the CDR3 is TGTGCCAGCAGCTTACTACCCCACCTAAACGGCCAGCCCCAGCATTTT. It is translated as CASSLLPHLNGQPQHF.

V and J are TRBV7-3 and TRBJ2-3; 7 nucleotides agree with TRBD2. The germline V gene has CDR1 SGHTA and CDR2 FQGTGA. V gave up 5 bases and J gave up 1 base; unmatched junction bases: 6. The CDR3 is 15 residues long. The CDR3 region has the DNA TGTGCCAGCAGCGCGCGTCGGGGGGGCACAGATACGCAGTATTTT. It encodes CASSARRGGTDTQYF.

This chain links TRBV28 with TRBJ1-6; D is uncertain. Germline CDR1 is MDHEN and CDR2 is SYDVKM. The CDR3 sequence is 14 residues long. Trimming left V 8 bases short and J 7 bases short, with 15 bases between. DNA of the CDR3: TGTGCCAGCTCAGGCCGGAGGGAGAATTCACCCCTCCACTTT. This encodes CASSGRRENSPLHF.

The rearrangement links TRBV11-2 to TRBJ2-7; TRBD2 might be the D (5 bases). V shed 1 base and J shed 3 bases, with 13 bases lying between them. CDR3 length: 15 residues. Germline assignment: CDR1 SGHAT and CDR2 FQNNGV. The CDR3 DNA is TGTGCCAGCAGCTTAGTCATTTCTAGCCTCTACGAGCAGTACTTC. Translating it yields CASSLVISSLYEQYF.

The chain joins TRBV15 to TRBJ2-2, with TRBD1 matching 9 bases. The J segment lost 8 bases and the V segment lost 0 bases, leaving 7 bases of the junction unmatched. The CDR3 is 16 amino acids. Germline CDR1 is LNHNV and CDR2 is YYDKDF (reference sequence). CDR3 residues: CATSREGQGFLGELFF. In DNA form, the CDR3 reads TGTGCCACCAGCAGAGAAGGACAGGGGTTTCTGGGGGAGCTGTTTTTT.

This clone was detected only a few times. The rearrangement joins TRBV3-1 (or the pseudogene TRBV3-2) to TRBJ2-3; 8 positions match TRBD2. This CDR3 comprises 18 residues. Germline CDR1 is LGHDT and CDR2 is YNNKEL (reference sequence). V dropped 3 bases and J dropped 0; count of bases not matched to a gene: 11. CDR3 sequence: CASSHWPGLGLSTDTQYF. The CDR3 nucleotides are TGTGCCAGCAGCCACTGGCCGGGACTAGGGCTGAGCACAGATACGCAGTATTTT.

V gene TRBV29-1 combines with J gene TRBJ1-2, with a possible D match to TRBD1 (5 bases). V lost 5 bases and J 4 bases, leaving 17 bases between the germline ends. CDR1 SQVTM and CDR2 ANQGSEA come from the germline V gene. The CDR3 is made up of 14 amino acids. This chain's CDR3 is CSVRPGGDLYGYTF. The CDR3, as DNA: TGCAGCGTTCGACCCGGGGGGGACCTCTATGGCTACACCTTC.

The count of this clone is one. The genes are TRBV7-2 and TRBJ2-7; 11 nucleotides align to TRBD2. Germline V CDR1 and CDR2: SGHTA, FQGNSA. CDR3 size: 15 residues. V was clipped by 4 bases and J by 2 bases; unmatched bases: 4. CDR3 in DNA: TGTGCCAGCAGCTCCTTAGCGGGGGGGCCCTACGAGCAGTACTTC. Encoded protein: CASSSLAGGPYEQYF.

This clone was detected once. The chain uses TRBV30 and TRBJ1-2; maybe TRBD1 (5 bases). CDR1 is GTSNPN, CDR2 SVGIG, per germline (reference sequence). This CDR3 is built from 13 residues. V was pared by 3 bases and J by 4 bases, with 12 bases between. CDR3 residues: CAWSVQGLYGYTF. The CDR3 bases are TGTGCCTGGAGCGTCCAGGGACTCTATGGCTACACCTTC.